The following is a T cell receptor beta chain sequence with its context. These data are taken from a study of shared clonotypes between healthy human individuals. The ends were cut back, 3 bases at V and 4 bases at J, with 11 bases in the middle. CDR1 is GTSNPN, CDR2 SVGIG, per germline (reference sequence). The CDR3 runs to 13 residues. Libraries were prepared by immunoSEQ multiplex PCR; TCRdb keeps only in-frame clonotypes and omits some of them. The sample yields approximately 640,000 clones, 72% seen once. Sequencing was carried out using memory CD4+ T cells sorted from blood. Subset denoted: CD45RA-negative fraction. This receptor was identified in a woman younger than 45 in good health. This chain uses TRBV30 with TRBJ2-3; D is perhaps TRBD2 (6 bases). Here the CDR3 reads CAWSQGGADTQYF. Here the CDR3 DNA reads TGTGCCTGGAGCCAAGGAGGGGCAGATACGCAGTATTTT.